Below are 22 T cell receptor beta chains sequenced from a single sample in a study of blood T cell repertoires in COVID-19. Sequencing used immunoSEQ multiplex PCR; TCRdb keeps in-frame clones, though not all of them. This table holds around 170,000 clones, approximately 79% found once. Sequencing was done on a sample of peripheral blood. These receptor sequences come from a man under 40 with active or convalescent COVID-19.

J is TRBJ2-3 and V is TRBV29-1, with a tentative D call TRBD2 (6 bases). Trimming took off 4 bases at V and 0 bases at J, with 8 bases between the two ends. This CDR3 has 13 amino acids. Looked up from germline, CDR1 is SQVTM and CDR2 is ANQGSEA. The CDR3 reads CSVGGRSTDTQYF. CDR3 nucleotides: TGCAGCGTTGGGGGGAGGAGCACAGATACGCAGTATTTT.

The V call is TRBV19, the J call TRBJ1-4; TRBD1 might be the D (6 bases). The ends were cut back, 6 bases at V and 6 bases at J, with 14 bases in the middle. The germline V gene encodes CDR1 LNHDA and CDR2 SQIVND (reference sequence). The CDR3 has 14 residues. CDR3 nucleotides: TGTGCCAGTAGGGCAGGATACAGGGATGAAAAACTGTTTTTT. The encoded protein is CASRAGYRDEKLFF.

This chain links TRBV24-1 with TRBJ2-3; 9 nucleotides match TRBD1. Germline V gene data show CDR1 as KGHDR and CDR2 as SFDVKD. This CDR3 is built from 17 residues. V lost 4 bases and J lost 3; bases outside the gene matches: 10. CDR3: CATSDGWTGAGTDTQYF. The CDR3 nucleotides are TGTGCCACCAGTGACGGGTGGACAGGGGCGGGTACAGATACGCAGTATTTT.

This rearrangement joins TRBV23-1 to TRBJ2-7; TRBD1 matches 7 bases. TRBV23-1 is treated as an ORF (open reading frame) with a function not yet certain. The CDR3 contains 16 residues. Trimming removed 2 bases from V and 2 bases from J; junction bases left unmatched: 9. The CDR3 DNA reads TGCGCCAGCAGTCAAATAACAGGGGACACAGCCTACGAGCAGTACGTC. It translates to CASSQITGDTAYEQYV.

The rearrangement links TRBV19 to TRBJ2-1; no firm D call. There are 13 residues in the CDR3. Germline V lookup: CDR1 LNHDA, CDR2 SQIVND (reference sequence). Trimming stripped 1 base from V and 4 bases from J, with 5 bases between. The CDR3: CASSIGQYNEQFF. The CDR3 DNA reads as TGTGCCAGTAGTATAGGTCAGTACAATGAGCAGTTCTTC.

The V call is TRBV4-1, the J call TRBJ2-3; the D is unclear. The germline V gene has CDR1 MGHRA and CDR2 YSYEKL. V lost 0 bases to trimming and J lost 1 base, with 5 bases between them. The CDR3 contains 14 residues. Here the CDR3 DNA reads TGCGCCAGCAGCCAAGATATCCGCACAGATACGCAGTATTTT. This sequence encodes CASSQDIRTDTQYF.

The rearrangement joins TRBV27 to TRBJ2-1; D is possibly TRBD2 (6 bases). The germline V gene encodes CDR1 MNHEY and CDR2 SMNVEV (reference sequence). The CDR3 has 14 residues. V was clipped by 0 bases and J by 8 bases, with 11 bases between them. The CDR3 reads CASSLSQLAYEQFF. The CDR3 DNA follows: TGTGCCAGCAGTTTATCCCAACTAGCTTATGAGCAGTTCTTC.

The chain uses TRBV21-1 and TRBJ2-3; no check of the table's D call, TRBD1, against the DNA was made. TRBV21-1 is deemed a pseudogene. CDR3 size: 16 residues. Written as DNA, the CDR3 is TGTGCCAGCAGCAAAGGGCAGGGGGGAACCACAGATACGCAGTATTTT. Amino acid sequence: CASSKGQGGTTDTQYF.

This rearrangement joins TRBV25-1 to TRBJ2-5; TRBD1 matches 8 bases. Germline V lookup: CDR1 MGHDK, CDR2 SYGVNS. The CDR3 runs 16 residues. Trimming removed 6 bases from V and 3 bases from J; junction bases left unmatched: 12. CDR3 sequence (DNA): TGTGCCAGCAGGGGCGACCCGGACAGGGAAGAAGAGACCCAGTACTTC. It encodes CASRGDPDREEETQYF.

J is TRBJ1-5 and V is TRBV5-8; 9 nucleotides align to TRBD1. Per germline, CDR1 SGHTS and CDR2 YDEGEE. V lost 4 bases, J lost 6 bases, and 8 bases stayed unmatched. The CDR3 is 15 amino acids. CDR3 protein: CASSGQGTLFQPQHF. CDR3 DNA sequence: TGTGCCAGCAGCGGACAGGGGACGCTATTTCAGCCCCAGCATTTT.

The V gene is TRBV30, the J gene TRBJ2-1, with 8 bases aligning to TRBD2. The CDR3 loop spans 15 amino acids. From germline, CDR1 is GTSNPN and CDR2 SVGIG (reference sequence). V was pared by 0 bases and J by 6 bases, with 7 bases of the junction left unmatched. The CDR3 nucleotides are TGTGCCTGGAGTGTAGGCCTAGCGGGTAGCAATGAGCAGTTCTTC. This sequence encodes CAWSVGLAGSNEQFF.

This clone was picked up one time. The chain employs TRBV18 and TRBJ2-3, with TRBD1 identical over 8 bases. V gave up 3 bases and J gave up 5 bases; unmatched junction bases: 16. The germline V gene encodes CDR1 KGHSH and CDR2 LQKENI. This CDR3 has 18 residues. This chain's CDR3 is CASSPAIAWTGLKDTQYF. The CDR3 region has the DNA TGTGCCAGCTCACCGGCCATAGCGTGGACAGGGTTGAAAGATACGCAGTATTTT.

V and J are TRBV19 and TRBJ1-2, with D possibly TRBD1 on 6 matching bases. Germline V gene lookup returns CDR1 LNHDA and CDR2 SQIVND (reference sequence). The CDR3 runs 18 residues. V was cut by 4 bases and J by 0 bases, with 21 bases left in between. CDR3 region: CASSRQVQRARANYGYTF. Here the CDR3 DNA reads TGTGCCAGTAGTAGACAGGTCCAAAGGGCGAGAGCTAACTATGGCTACACCTTC.

The rearrangement uses TRBV9 and TRBJ2-3, with TRBD1 matching 10 bases. With 3 bases clipped from V and 3 bases from J, the junction kept 10 bases outside the gene matches. The CDR3 length is 17 residues. The germline gives CDR1 SGDLS, CDR2 YYNGEE. CDR3 DNA sequence: TGTGCCAGCAGCGCCCTCTCGGGGGACAGGGGAACAGATACGCAGTATTTT. This translates into CASSALSGDRGTDTQYF.

The CDR3 DNA reads as TGTGCCAGCAGCCAAGTTCGCGGAGGAGGCTACACCTTC. This gives the protein CASSQVRGGGYTF. This sequence joins TRBV14 and TRBJ1-2; D unresolved. The CDR3 is made up of 13 amino acids. V gave up 1 base and J gave up 8 bases, with 11 bases separating them. CDR1 is SGHDN, CDR2 FVKESK, per germline.

This clone showed up just once. This chain uses TRBV21-1 with TRBJ2-7; TRBD2 is the table's D call and was not checked against the DNA. TRBV21-1 is an annotated pseudogene. The CDR3 spans 16 residues. CDR3 region: CASSKGRRGQSYEQYV. The CDR3 DNA reads TGTGCCAGCAGCAAAGGGAGGAGGGGCCAGTCCTACGAGCAGTACGTC.

This clone was observed a handful of times. V gene TRBV6-5 combines with J gene TRBJ1-2; 8 positions agree with TRBD1. The CDR3 extends over 14 amino acids. Germline V gives CDR1 MNHEY, CDR2 SVGAGI. The junction had 7 bases not matched to a gene; V was cut back by 2 bases and J by 8 bases. In DNA form, the CDR3 reads TGTGCCAGCAGTTACCTGGACAGGGTGAACGGCTACACCTTC. As protein: CASSYLDRVNGYTF.

This clone was observed a few times. The chain carries TRBV11-2 and TRBJ2-7; no definite D call. This CDR3 contains 12 residues. V lost 2 bases, J lost 5 bases, and 7 bases lay in between. The germline CDR1 and CDR2 sequences are SGHAT and FQNNGV. CDR3 region: CASSLISDEQYV. The CDR3 nucleotides are TGTGCCAGCAGCTTAATTTCGGACGAGCAGTACGTC.

In this sample, this clone turned up a few times. The J gene is TRBJ1-1, the V gene TRBV6-2 or TRBV6-3, with a possible D match to TRBD1 (6 bases). With 2 bases removed from V and 2 bases from J, the gap between germline ends came to 15 bases. Germline V gives CDR1 MNHEY, CDR2 SVGEGT. CDR3 length: 16 amino acids. The CDR3 DNA reads as TGTGCCAGCAGTTACGGGGTTACAGGGTCCAACACTGAAGCTTTCTTT. Protein: CASSYGVTGSNTEAFF.

The V call is TRBV7-2, the J call TRBJ2-5; no reliable D call. The V gene lost 3 bases and the J gene lost 4 bases, with 6 bases spanning the gap. The germline V gene has CDR1 SGHTA and CDR2 FQGNSA. The CDR3 contains 12 residues. The CDR3 nucleotides are TGTGCCAGCAGCTTTGGCCTAGAGACCCAGTACTTC. Translation gives CASSFGLETQYF.

The chain is built from TRBV5-8 and TRBJ2-7; the D gene is possibly TRBD2 (8 bases). V dropped 4 bases and J dropped 2 bases, with 16 bases sitting between them. Germline loops: CDR1 SGHTS, CDR2 YDEGEE. The CDR3 length is 15 residues. CDR3 loop: CASSRGGQGAYEQYV. CDR3 coding DNA: TGTGCCAGCAGCCGGGGGGGGCAGGGGGCCTACGAGCAGTACGTC.

The chain is built from TRBV10-3 and TRBJ1-4, with TRBD1 matching 9 bases. V lost 6 bases to trimming and J lost 5 bases; unmatched junction nucleotides: 4. This CDR3 is built from 14 residues. The germline CDR1 and CDR2 sequences are ENHRY and SYGVKD. The DNA of the CDR3 is TGTGCCATCAGCGGGACAGGGTTAAATGAAAAACTGTTTTTT. As protein: CAISGTGLNEKLFF.